This record looks at one T cell receptor (beta chain) sequence and its context. This clonotype was recorded a few times. The target of this receptor is not known. Base quality data are lacking; no much larger clone is found one base away. The entry originates in a study of blood T cells in healthy people across ages (dated by TCRdb to about 2015). The study in broad terms: In model experiments, roughly one uniquely barcoded TCR beta cDNA molecule per two T cells was captured by template switching. Donors of different ages were randomly distributed across sequencing lanes to avoid experimental bias. The study measured age-related changes in TCR beta repertoire diversity using deep sequencing normalized with unique cDNA molecular identifiers. Donors were grouped into four age groups: young (average roughly 17 years), middle-aged (39), aged (62) and long-lived (around 80). For two donors (one aged 18 to 29 and one aged 80 or older), the study analyzed two additional independent replicas of 1 million unique cDNA reads from the same blood draw.

Results the study describes overall, beyond this receptor: Because profiling used bulk unsorted PBMCs, naive and antigen-experienced compartments could not be compared conclusively. A strong correlation was found between observed TCR beta diversity and the percentage of naive T cells measured by flow cytometry. As age increased, observed TCR beta diversity per million T cells dropped in a roughly linear way, and a significant reduction was already evident by age about 40. Estimates of total diversity based on one million sequenced T cells were considered lower bounds and underestimates. Compared with the aged group, more naive CD4+ T cells, fewer expanded clones and increased TCR diversity were shown by the long-lived group, suggesting age selection. Because the CMV infection status of the donors was unknown, age-related changes in expanded clonotypes may potentially have been confounded.

Donors were 39 systemically healthy Caucasian individuals from Russia aged roughly 6 to 90 years. Roughly 9 milliliters of peripheral blood were drawn from each donor into EDTA-treated Vacutainer tubes. Ficoll-Paque density-gradient centrifugation was used to isolate PBMCs, with at least 6.5 million per sample. Total RNA was extracted from PBMCs with Trizol reagent, with at least 5 micrograms obtained per sample. Naive CD45RAhigh/CD27high T cell percentages were measured by flow cytometry on a PBMC aliquot from every donor. Library preparation was by 5' RACE. A second roughly 7 to 12 cycle PCR used a sample-barcoded 5' primer and a J-beta primer mix. Each TCR beta cDNA molecule received a unique molecular identifier from a template-switch 5' adaptor carrying 12 random nucleotides. Each sample yielded at least 3 million CDR3-containing paired-end reads. The Mint cDNA synthesis kit, primed by a TRBC-specific oligonucleotide, was used to synthesize first-strand cDNA from all RNA. Following uracil-DNA glycosylase treatment, a first 18-cycle PCR with universal primers M1SS and BC2_uni_R was performed on all cDNA. Concerning the study's data processing: For normalization, 1 million high-quality reads were randomly selected from each sample, with every read carrying a distinct molecular identifier. Instead of being binned into consensus sequences, reads that shared molecular identifiers were thrown out. MiTCR, set to a Q25 quality threshold and the strictest error-elimination algorithm, was used for CDR3 identification, clonotype clustering and error correction. A nonparametric unseen species model using Euler transformation provided a lower-bound estimate of total TCR beta diversity. TCRdb trimmed public reads at Q25 via fastp, called clones via MiXCR and kept in-frame beta chains. For every CDR3 protein sequence, its rows merge into one entry that carries the most common genes and DNA. The V and J calls were determined by TCRdb, not by the authors. The sample table shows fewer than 2,000,000 distinct CDR3 sequences, and around 42% are seen once. The ten largest account for around 23% of the sample.

CDR1 LGHNA and CDR2 YSLEER are derived from the germline V gene. The CDR3 numbers 15 residues from cysteine through phenylalanine. This entry keeps only the CDR3 DNA: 45 bases, framed from base 1. The V end loses 0 bases and the J end loses 8 bases, and a stretch of 13 bases separates them. The chain joins TRBV4-3 to TRBJ1-4; a tentative D match to TRBD1 spans 6 bases. The TCR sequence derives from a human donor in good health. Material: blood. CDR3 protein: CASSQDWRGGEKLFF. The DNA sequence is TGCGCCAGCAGCCAAGATTGGAGAGGGGGAGAAAAACTGTTTTTT.